A selection of T cell receptor beta chains follows, all from one sample in a study of T cell responses to AZD1222 COVID-19 vaccine. TCRdb's table, derived via immunoSEQ multiplex PCR, lists solely in-frame clones and lacks some. The sample lists 42,000 or so clones, approximately 85% occurring once. Sample: peripheral blood, taken 28 days after the second dose of the MenACWY control vaccine. The receptors originated from an adult who received the MenACWY meningococcal vaccine as a control. Both conserved end residues are part of each CDR3. The order of the fields is J gene, clone size, D gene, V gene, CDR3 protein, CDR3 DNA. The D gene is left open where the match is weak. Rows give clone size only sometimes, using once, few, many, or a class for an expanded clone.

TRBJ1-5	.	.	TRBV2	CASRHGGASNQPQHF	TGTGCCAGCAGGCACGGGGGCGCGAGCAATCAGCCCCAGCATTTT
TRBJ1-1	.	.	TRBV19	CASSDTRRIRYTEAFF	TGTGCCAGTAGTGATACAAGGAGGATAAGGTACACTGAAGCTTTCTTT
TRBJ1-5	.	.	TRBV19	CASSIVSYQPQHF	TGTGCCAGTAGTATAGTCAGCTATCAGCCCCAGCATTTT
TRBJ2-1	few	.	TRBV6-2/TRBV6-3	CASSYLQQPYNEQFF	TGTGCCAGCAGTTACCTCCAGCAGCCCTACAATGAGCAGTTCTTC
TRBJ2-2	.	TRBD2	TRBV6-1	CASSEGGRDTGELFF	TGTGCCAGCAGTGAAGGAGGGAGGGACACCGGGGAGCTGTTTTTT
TRBJ2-2	.	.	TRBV27	CASIADLVLGGELFF	TGTGCCAGCATTGCGGACCTCGTATTGGGCGGGGAGCTGTTTTTT
TRBJ2-3	.	.	TRBV4-1	CASSQVPHGRNSYF	TGCGCCAGCAGCCAAGTCCCCCATGGGAGAAACTCGTATTTT
TRBJ2-3	.	.	TRBV6-4	CASRGRWTDTQYF	TGTGCCAGCCGGGGTCGTTGGACAGATACGCAGTATTTT
TRBJ1-2	.	TRBD1	TRBV5-1	CASSPGQATYGYTF	TGCGCCAGCAGCCCGGGACAGGCTACCTATGGCTACACCTTC
TRBJ2-1	.	.	TRBV4-2	CASSQEWLRPNEQFF	TGTGCCAGCAGCCAAGAGTGGCTCCGACCCAATGAGCAGTTCTTC
TRBJ1-4	.	.	TRBV6-5	CAILRQARTNEKLFF	TGTGCCATTTTAAGACAGGCTCGAACTAATGAAAAACTGTTTTTT
TRBJ2-7	.	TRBD2	TRBV5-5	CASSLDFFISGGPSYEQYF	TGTGCCAGCAGCTTGGATTTTTTTATTAGCGGGGGCCCCTCCTACGAGCAGTACTTC
TRBJ2-7	.	.	TRBV27	CASSLTSSYEQYF	TGTGCCAGCAGCCTAACTAGCAGCTACGAGCAGTACTTC
TRBJ2-7	.	TRBD2	TRBV7-2	CASSLASTSGSSEQYF	TGTGCCAGCAGCTTAGCGTCAACTAGCGGGAGTTCCGAGCAGTACTTC
TRBJ1-2	.	.	TRBV28	CASSLYGNYGYTF	TGTGCCAGCAGTTTATATGGAAACTATGGCTACACCTTC
TRBJ1-4	few	.	TRBV3-1/TRBV3-2	CASSPAWRANEKLFF	TGTGCCAGCAGCCCTGCTTGGCGGGCTAATGAAAAACTGTTTTTT
TRBJ1-5	.	.	TRBV30	CAWSRQVNQPQHF	TGTGCCTGGAGTCGGCAGGTCAATCAGCCCCAGCATTTT
TRBJ2-2	.	.	TRBV19	CASRSSSNTGELFF	TGTGCCAGTAGGTCTTCATCGAACACCGGGGAGCTGTTTTTT
TRBJ2-3	once	.	TRBV24-1	CATSDFAREGDTQYF	TGTGCCACCAGTGATTTCGCCAGGGAAGGCGATACGCAGTATTTT
TRBJ2-7	once	.	TRBV27	CASSLVTGTYEQYF	TGTGCCAGCAGTTTAGTGACAGGAACCTACGAGCAGTACTTC
TRBJ1-1	.	.	TRBV4-1	CASSQGRGLGNTEAFF	TGCGCCAGCAGCCAAGGCCGCGGACTAGGGAACACTGAAGCTTTCTTT
TRBJ2-5	.	.	TRBV10-3	CAISDVGRETQYF	TGTGCCATCAGTGACGTGGGGCGAGAGACCCAGTACTTC
TRBJ1-3	.	.	TRBV2	CASRAGNSGNTIYF	TGTGCCAGCCGAGCAGGGAACTCTGGAAACACCATATATTTT
TRBJ2-1	.	.	TRBV3-1/TRBV3-2	CASSLSPGSSYNEQFF	TGTGCCAGCAGCCTTTCGCCGGGAAGCTCCTACAATGAGCAGTTCTTC
TRBJ2-1	.	TRBD2	TRBV19	CASSLAAYNEQFF	TGTGCCAGTAGTCTAGCGGCCTACAATGAGCAGTTCTTC
TRBJ2-1	.	.	TRBV5-1	CASVGEVEQFF	TGCGCCAGCGTGGGGGAGGTTGAGCAGTTCTTC
TRBJ2-5	.	TRBD2	TRBV4-1	CASSQALAGGVETQYF	TGCGCCAGCAGCCAAGCCCTAGCGGGAGGTGTGGAGACCCAGTACTTC
TRBJ1-1	once	TRBD1	TRBV5-1	CASSFARGFFMNTEAFF	TGCGCCAGCAGCTTCGCCAGGGGGTTCTTCATGAACACTGAAGCTTTCTTT
TRBJ2-5	once	TRBD2	TRBV5-1	CASSLRGDETQYF	TGCGCCAGCAGCTTGCGGGGGGACGAGACCCAGTACTTC
TRBJ2-6	.	.	TRBV5-4	CASRFRGEASGANVLTF	TGTGCCAGCAGGTTCCGAGGGGAAGCTAGTGGGGCCAACGTCCTGACTTTC
TRBJ1-2	.	.	TRBV6-2/TRBV6-3	CASSFRVNYGYTF	TGTGCCAGCAGTTTCAGGGTAAACTATGGCTACACCTTC
TRBJ1-3	.	.	TRBV2	CASSSAPGNTIYF	TGTGCCAGCAGTTCAGCGCCGGGAAACACCATATATTTT
TRBJ2-6	.	.	TRBV9	CASSVGSGANVLTF	TGTGCCAGCAGCGTAGGCTCTGGGGCCAACGTCCTGACTTTC
TRBJ1-1	.	.	TRBV29-1	CSGNSNTEAFF	TGCAGCGGTAACAGCAACACTGAAGCTTTCTTT
TRBJ1-5	.	.	TRBV15	CATSRENIGSQPQHF	TGTGCCACCAGCAGAGAGAATATAGGGAGCCAGCCCCAGCATTTT
TRBJ1-5	.	.	TRBV6-1	CASSEWTVSSNQPQHF	TGTGCCAGCAGTGAGTGGACCGTAAGTAGCAATCAGCCCCAGCATTTT
TRBJ2-3	.	.	TRBV28	CASSFGTGPDTQYF	TGTGCCAGCAGTTTTGGAACAGGGCCAGATACGCAGTATTTT